The 30 T cell receptor beta chains below all came from one sample that was sequenced in a study of neurological immune-mediated disorders. MiXCR, run by TCRdb on the 5' RACE reads, gives a single entry per CDR3 protein. The table has about 46,000 distinct CDR3 sequences, about 2% seen once. The specimen sequenced was PBMCs. Source of these receptors: a woman aged 35 to 49 with multiple sclerosis.

This clonotype appeared many times. This chain uses TRBV5-1 with TRBJ2-7, with a tentative D call TRBD1 (6 bases). Germline values: CDR1 SGHRS, CDR2 YFSETQ. The CDR3 spans 15 residues. V gave up 0 bases and J gave up 3 bases, with 13 bases separating them. The CDR3 loop is CASSLDGQTYYEQYF. As DNA, the CDR3 is TGCGCCAGCAGCTTGGATGGACAGACTTACTACGAGCAGTACTTC.

This clonotype was detected ten times or more. The chain uses TRBV5-1 and TRBJ2-5; perhaps TRBD2 as D (7 bases). The CDR3 totals 14 residues. Germline assignment: CDR1 SGHRS and CDR2 YFSETQ. The V end lost 1 base, the J end lost 4 bases, and 11 bases lay between the germline ends. The chain's CDR3 is CASSLYGGAETQYF. CDR3 bases: TGCGCCAGCAGCTTGTATGGGGGGGCAGAGACCCAGTACTTC.

In its sample, this clonotype was seen many times. This CDR3 reads CATSRSRTEQPQHF. The CDR3 DNA follows: TGTGCCACCAGCAGATCCCGTACTGAGCAGCCCCAGCATTTT. J is TRBJ1-5 and V is TRBV15; unclear D gene. The CDR3 is 14 amino acids. Trimming cost V 2 bases and J 7 bases, with 12 bases left between them. Germline V CDR1 and CDR2: LNHNV, YYDKDF (reference sequence).

This clonotype was recorded many times. V usage is TRBV11-2 and J usage is TRBJ2-1, with TRBD2 matching over 16 bases. Unmatched junction bases numbered 2, after V lost 1 base and J lost 8 bases. The CDR3 is 16 residues long. The germline V gene encodes CDR1 SGHAT and CDR2 FQNNGV. The CDR3 coding sequence is TGTGCCAGCAGCTTAGTGGGACTAGCGGGGGGGCATGAGCAGTTCTTC. Translated, it gives CASSLVGLAGGHEQFF.

This clonotype was picked up many times. The genes are TRBV5-1 and TRBJ1-2; D is ambiguous. Trimming removed 4 bases at V and 8 bases at J, with 15 bases between. From germline, CDR1 is SGHRS and CDR2 YFSETQ. The CDR3 consists of 13 residues. The CDR3 DNA reads TGCGCCAGCAGCATGAAGGTAGAGAACGGCTACACCTTC. It is translated as CASSMKVENGYTF.

This clonotype was recorded at least ten times. The chain couples TRBV3-1 to TRBJ2-1; possible D gene TRBD2, 7 bases. V was clipped by 3 bases and J by 8 bases, with 17 bases between them. The CDR3 totals 15 residues. Germline V gives CDR1 LGHDT, CDR2 YNNKEL (reference sequence). CDR3: CASSQFVGGPDEQFF. The CDR3 nucleotides are TGTGCCAGCAGCCAGTTTGTCGGGGGGCCGGATGAGCAGTTCTTC.

This clonotype was found many times. Here the CDR3 DNA reads TGCAGTGCTAGTAGTGGTTACGAGCAGTACTTC. Its translation is CSASSGYEQYF. This chain links TRBV20-1 with TRBJ2-7; D gene unclear. Between the trimmed V and J ends, which lost 3 bases and 4 bases, there was a span of 7 bases. The CDR3 spans 11 residues. Germline CDR1 DFQATT, CDR2 SNEGSKA (reference sequence).

This clonotype has ten or more counts. A read error may produce the germline difference seen at one junction end. The chain couples TRBV5-1 to TRBJ2-2, with D possibly matching TRBD1 (5 bases). The CDR3 contains 14 residues. The germline gives CDR1 SGHRS, CDR2 YFSETQ. The CDR3 sequence is CATKPGPNTGELFF. The CDR3 nucleotides are TGTGCCACTAAGCCAGGGCCGAACACCGGGGAGCTGTTTTTT.

This clonotype was recorded many times. The chain uses TRBV5-1 and TRBJ2-7; 9 bases line up with TRBD2. The germline gives CDR1 SGHRS, CDR2 YFSETQ. V was clipped by 4 bases and J by 2 bases; unmatched bases: 7. This CDR3 region has 15 residues. Written as DNA, the CDR3 is TGCGCCAGCAGCCTCGCGGGGGGGCCAACCTACGAGCAGTACTTC. Amino acid sequence: CASSLAGGPTYEQYF.

This clonotype showed up many times. J is TRBJ2-2 and V is TRBV24-1, with D perhaps TRBD1 (6 bases). Germline V lookup: CDR1 KGHDR, CDR2 SFDVKD. Between the trimmed V and J ends, which lost 2 bases and 5 bases, there was a span of 8 bases. This CDR3 is built from 14 residues. CDR3 residues: CATSDSGVTGELFF. The CDR3 DNA sequence: TGTGCCACCAGTGATTCAGGGGTTACCGGGGAGCTGTTTTTT.

This clonotype was seen at least ten times. The chain has TRBV2 and TRBJ1-1; D is undetermined. Germline V gene data show CDR1 as SNHLY and CDR2 as FYNNEI. The length of the CDR3 is 14 residues. V was shortened by 6 bases and J by 3 bases, with 14 bases between the two germline ends. The CDR3 here is CASSSDRRDTEAFF. DNA for the CDR3: TGTGCCAGCAGCTCCGACCGAAGGGACACTGAAGCTTTCTTT.

This clonotype was found many times. This rearrangement joins TRBV20-1 to TRBJ1-1; D is ambiguous. V was clipped by 0 bases and J by 1 base, with 3 bases between them. Looked up from germline, CDR1 is DFQATT and CDR2 is SNEGSKA (reference sequence). This CDR3 region has 12 residues. The CDR3 protein is CSARDPNTEAFF. CDR3 DNA sequence: TGCAGTGCTAGAGACCCGAACACTGAAGCTTTCTTT.

This clonotype was counted ten times or more. The V call is TRBV7-2, the J call TRBJ2-7, with a possible D match to TRBD1 (5 bases). The V end was cut by 2 bases, the J end by 4 bases, with 12 bases between. Germline V gives CDR1 SGHTA, CDR2 FQGNSA. This CDR3 spans 14 amino acids. For the CDR3, the DNA is TGTGCCAGCAGCTTAAGCAGACAGTTGTACGAGCAGTACTTC. This gives the protein CASSLSRQLYEQYF.

This clonotype was seen repeatedly, ten times or more. The gene calls are TRBV5-6 and TRBJ1-5; D is ambiguous. CDR1 is SGHDT, CDR2 YYEEEE, per germline. V gave up 0 bases and J gave up 4 bases, with 20 bases separating them. The CDR3 loop spans 18 amino acids. CDR3 protein: CASSLEEGRPRLNQPQHF. CDR3 nucleotides: TGTGCCAGCAGCTTGGAAGAGGGAAGGCCGCGCCTTAATCAGCCCCAGCATTTT.

This clonotype was seen at least ten times. The chain is built from TRBV4-1 and TRBJ2-2; 8 bases line up with TRBD1. From germline, CDR1 is MGHRA and CDR2 YSYEKL. The CDR3 is made up of 16 amino acids. With V trimmed by 5 bases and J by 7 bases, 12 bases remained unmatched. CDR3: CASSSTPGGFGGELFF. The CDR3 coding sequence is TGCGCCAGCAGCTCCACACCAGGGGGCTTTGGCGGGGAGCTGTTTTTT.

This clonotype came up many times. One end of the junction varies from germline; a read error may be responsible. The gene calls are TRBV9 and TRBJ1-2, with a weak D call TRBD1 (5 bases). Germline values: CDR1 SGDLS, CDR2 YYNGEE. This CDR3 has 9 residues. CDR3 amino acids: CASSPRQPF. Written as DNA, the CDR3 is TGTGCCAGCAGCCCTCGACAGCCCTTC.

This clonotype was detected only a few times. The chain employs TRBV18 and TRBJ2-1; a weak D match, TRBD1 (5 bases). Deletions cut 8 bases from V and 7 bases from J, with 18 bases between. Germline V CDR1 and CDR2: KGHSH, LQKENI. The length of the CDR3 is 14 residues. In DNA, the CDR3 is TGTGCCAGCCGATTCTTGGGGCCCGGGAATGAGCAGTTCTTC. Its translation is CASRFLGPGNEQFF.

This clonotype was counted at least ten times. The chain combines TRBV20-1 with TRBJ1-2; D unresolved. The CDR3 runs 15 residues. Trimming stripped 0 bases from V and 1 base from J, with 12 bases between. Germline CDR1 reads DFQATT; CDR2 reads SNEGSKA (reference sequence). The CDR3 region is CSARDLGEYNYGYTF. The DNA of the CDR3 is TGCAGTGCTAGAGACCTCGGGGAGTATAACTATGGCTACACCTTC.

This clonotype has at least ten counts. V usage is TRBV18 and J usage is TRBJ1-5; 7 bases match TRBD1. CDR1 and CDR2 (germline): KGHSH, LQKENI. The J segment lost 3 bases and the V segment lost 3 bases, leaving 5 bases of the junction unmatched. The CDR3 has 15 amino acids. The CDR3 DNA reads TGTGCCAGCTCACCCGACAGGGTGCTCAATCAGCCCCAGCATTTT. It codes for CASSPDRVLNQPQHF.

The table lists this clonotype with many counts. V gene TRBV12-3 or TRBV12-4 combines with J gene TRBJ1-2; 9 nucleotides line up with TRBD1. Germline trimming cut 6 bases from V and 3 bases from J; bases unmatched to any gene: 5. This CDR3 region has 14 residues. The CDR3 sequence is CASRRRTGDYGYTF. CDR3 DNA sequence: TGTGCCAGCAGGCGGCGGACAGGGGACTATGGCTACACCTTC.

This clonotype was seen many times. The chain recombines TRBV10-3 with TRBJ2-7, with D perhaps matching TRBD1 (5 bases). CDR1 and CDR2 from the germline V gene are ENHRY and SYGVKD. The CDR3 runs to 13 residues. The ends were cut back, 3 bases at V and 4 bases at J, with 10 bases in the middle. The DNA of the CDR3 is TGTGCCATCAGTGAAGACCCAGGGTACGAGCAGTACTTC. Translation gives CAISEDPGYEQYF.

The CDR3 region is CASSDFFGDTGELFF. The CDR3 nucleotides are TGCGCCAGCAGTGACTTCTTTGGGGACACCGGGGAGCTGTTTTTT. The J gene is TRBJ2-2, the V gene TRBV10-2; D gene uncertain. Trimming shortened V by 3 bases and J by 3 bases, and 11 bases separated the two germline ends. CDR1 and CDR2 from the germline V gene are WSHSY and SAAADI. CDR3 size: 15 residues.

This clonotype was detected ten times or more. The V call is TRBV20-1, the J call TRBJ1-1, with TRBD1 matching 8 bases. J lost 4 bases, V lost 0 bases, and 1 base had no gene match. CDR3 size: 13 residues. Germline CDR1 DFQATT, CDR2 SNEGSKA (reference sequence). CDR3 loop: CSAREDRVTEAFF. The CDR3, as DNA: TGCAGTGCTAGAGAGGACAGGGTCACTGAAGCTTTCTTT.

In this sample, this clonotype turned up many times. The chain combines TRBV5-6 with TRBJ1-4; 7 bases match TRBD1. The CDR3 consists of 15 residues. The V segment lost 0 bases and the J segment 8 bases; nucleotides outside the gene matches: 7. Germline CDR1 and CDR2: SGHDT and YYEEEE. This CDR3 is CASSLGQGFGEKLFF. The CDR3 DNA is TGTGCCAGCAGCTTGGGACAGGGATTTGGCGAAAAACTGTTTTTT.

This clonotype was found many times. The chain couples TRBV2 to TRBJ2-1; D gene uncertain. Trimming pared 6 bases from V and 0 bases from J, leaving 12 bases between. Germline CDR1 reads SNHLY; CDR2 reads FYNNEI. The CDR3 sequence is 15 residues long. CDR3 sequence (DNA): TGTGCCAGCAGGGCTGACCGTCCCTCCTACAATGAGCAGTTCTTC. This gives the protein CASRADRPSYNEQFF. The variable domain in full, with the rest retrieved from reference TRBV2 and TRBJ2-1, is EPEVTQTPSHQVTQMGQEVILRCVPISNHLYFYWYRQILGQKVEFLVSFYNNEISEKSEIFDDQFSVERPDGSNFTLKIRSTKLEDSAMYFCASRADRPSYNEQFFGPGTRLTVL.

This clonotype was counted many times. This chain uses TRBV7-2 with TRBJ1-3; a possible D gene is TRBD1 (5 bases). V was cut by 3 bases and J by 6 bases, with 9 bases left in between. The CDR3 covers 13 residues. Per the germline V gene, CDR1 is SGHTA and CDR2 is FQGNSA. CDR3 DNA sequence: TGTGCCAGCAGCTTTATGGGACTAAACACCATATATTTT. This translates into CASSFMGLNTIYF.

This sequence joins TRBV5-1 and TRBJ2-1; D may be TRBD2 (5 bases). The V end lost 0 bases, the J end lost 8 bases, and 15 bases lay between the germline ends. This CDR3 comprises 15 residues. Looked up from germline, CDR1 is SGHRS and CDR2 is YFSETQ. CDR3 nucleotide sequence: TGCGCCAGCAGCTTGGTCCCAGAAGGGCGGGATGAGCAGTTCTTC. It translates to CASSLVPEGRDEQFF.

In this sample, this clonotype is medium-sized (0.01 to 0.1%). This chain uses TRBV20-1 with TRBJ2-1, with D maybe TRBD1 (6 bases). Looked up from germline, CDR1 is DFQATT and CDR2 is SNEGSKA (reference sequence). The CDR3 runs to 12 residues. The V end lost 3 bases, the J end lost 4 bases, and 7 bases lay between the germline ends. CDR3 coding DNA: TGCAGTGCTAGCGGGACATACAATGAGCAGTTCTTC. Translated: CSASGTYNEQFF.

The sample holds many counts of this clonotype. The chain recombines TRBV9 with TRBJ2-1; 7 positions match TRBD2. This CDR3 contains 16 residues. The germline V gene encodes CDR1 SGDLS and CDR2 YYNGEE. V lost 0 bases to trimming and J lost 0 bases; unmatched junction nucleotides: 3. The CDR3 coding sequence is TGTGCCAGCAGCGTAGGGGGGGGTGGCTCCTACAATGAGCAGTTCTTC. Protein product: CASSVGGGGSYNEQFF.

This clonotype was observed many times. The chain couples TRBV12-3 or TRBV12-4 to TRBJ1-2; a weak D match, TRBD1 (5 bases). The CDR3 has 12 amino acids. V was pared by 7 bases and J by 8 bases, with 14 bases between. CDR3 sequence (DNA): TGTGCCAGCACCCGAGGGGAGGGCGGCTACACCTTC. Encoded protein: CASTRGEGGYTF.